This entry lists 12 T cell receptor beta chains sequenced from one sample in a study of shared clonotypes between healthy human individuals. The method was immunoSEQ multiplex PCR; TCRdb's version includes in-frame clones alone and lacks a portion of them. This table holds roughly 1,000,000 clones, 70% to 80% found once. Sequencing was done on a sample of memory CD4+ T cells from PBMCs. The subset denotes: CD45RA-negative fraction. All receptors derive from a man between 18 and 35 years old in good health. Some clones in this sample may be carry-over from other donors' samples.

The rearrangement links TRBV5-1 to TRBJ2-7, with D maybe TRBD1 (5 bases). V was clipped by 3 bases and J by 1 base, with 11 bases between them. There are 14 residues in the CDR3. The germline gives CDR1 SGHRS, CDR2 YFSETQ. CDR3: CASSSMTESYEQYF. CDR3 nucleotide sequence: TGCGCCAGCAGCTCAATGACAGAGTCCTACGAGCAGTACTTC. Full variable domain (missing parts from reference TRBV5-1 and TRBJ2-7): KAGVTQTPRYLIKTRGQQVTLSCSPISGHRSVSWYQQTPGQGLQFLFEYFSETQRNKGNFPGRFSGRQFSNSRSEMNVSTLELGDSALYLCASSSMTESYEQYFGPGTRLTVT.

This clone was seen only once. J is TRBJ2-7 and V is TRBV5-4; D gene ambiguous. Germline assignment: CDR1 SGHNT and CDR2 YYREEE (reference sequence). CDR3 size: 14 residues. The V end lost 4 bases, the J end lost 2 bases, and 13 bases lay between the germline ends. Here the CDR3 reads CASSPQSRAYEQYF. Here the CDR3 DNA reads TGTGCCAGCAGCCCCCAGTCACGGGCCTACGAGCAGTACTTC.

The chain uses TRBV5-1 and TRBJ2-1; no clear D. V gave up 0 bases and J gave up 6 bases, with 10 bases separating them. This CDR3 spans 14 amino acids. CDR1 SGHRS and CDR2 YFSETQ come from the germline V gene. Written as DNA, the CDR3 is TGCGCCAGCAGCTTGGAGAGCCTCACCAATGAGCAGTTCTTC. Residues: CASSLESLTNEQFF.

The rearrangement uses TRBV7-2 and TRBJ2-3; no clear D gene. The J call could be wrong; TRBJ1-5 is a better fit for the DNA end. Looked up from germline, CDR1 is SGHTA and CDR2 is FQGNSA. The CDR3 runs to 15 residues. CDR3 residues: CASSLELAGGRHQHF. CDR3 sequence (DNA): TGTGCCAGCAGCTTAGAACTAGCGGGAGGACGGCATCAGCATTTT.

This clone was seen just once. The gene calls are TRBV7-9 and TRBJ2-1, with D possibly TRBD1 on 5 matching bases. V was trimmed by 5 bases and J by 3 bases, leaving 14 bases between them. This CDR3 is built from 15 residues. Germline-derived CDR1 and CDR2 are SEHNR and FQNEAQ (reference sequence). The DNA of the CDR3 is TGTGCCAGCAGCCTAGGGGTAGGGTTCTACAATGAGCAGTTCTTC. Amino acids: CASSLGVGFYNEQFF.

The V and J genes are TRBV2 and TRBJ2-7; D gene uncertain. The CDR3 has 17 amino acids. The ends were cut back, 4 bases at V and 3 bases at J, with 22 bases in the middle. Germline assignment: CDR1 SNHLY and CDR2 FYNNEI. DNA for the CDR3: TGTGCCAGCAGTGGAAACATAAACTATGGACGGTTCTACGAGCAGTACTTC. Its protein product is CASSGNINYGRFYEQYF.

The chain carries TRBV28 and TRBJ2-3; 7 nucleotides agree with TRBD2. Trimming removed 7 bases from V and 1 base from J; junction bases left unmatched: 14. The germline gives CDR1 MDHEN, CDR2 SYDVKM. CDR3 length: 17 amino acids. DNA for the CDR3: TGTGCCAGCACCGAAAAGGGGCTAGCGGACCGCACAGATACGCAGTATTTT. It specifies CASTEKGLADRTDTQYF.

V gene TRBV10-3 combines with J gene TRBJ2-1; 8 bases fit TRBD2. Trimming at V came to 1 base and at J to 9 bases, leaving 5 bases not matched to a gene. Germline CDR1 and CDR2: ENHRY and SYGVKD. The CDR3 runs to 14 residues. In DNA form, the CDR3 reads TGTGCCATCAGTGAGTTTAGCGGGAAGGTTGAGCAGTTCTTC. Translated: CAISEFSGKVEQFF.

In its sample, this clone was seen a few times. This chain uses TRBV15 with TRBJ1-4, with 8 bases aligning to TRBD1. J was trimmed by 6 bases and V by 4 bases; bases with no gene match: 7. Germline V gene data show CDR1 as LNHNV and CDR2 as YYDKDF (reference sequence). The CDR3 loop spans 15 amino acids. The CDR3 DNA is TGTGCCACCAGCACCCCCTGGACAGGGTATGAAAAACTGTTTTTT. This encodes CATSTPWTGYEKLFF. Full variable domain (outside the CDR3, taken from reference TRBV15 and TRBJ1-4): DAMVIQNPRYQVTQFGKPVTLSCSQTLNHNVMYWYQQKSSQAPKLLFHYYDKDFNNEADTPDNFQSRRPNTSFCFLDIRSPGLGDTAMYLCATSTPWTGYEKLFFGSGTQLSVL.

To note about this clone: A far larger clone is a single base away, which makes a read error likely. This chain links TRBV6-1 with TRBJ1-2; D remains ambiguous. CDR1 is MNHNS, CDR2 SASEGT, per germline. V lost 4 bases and J 0 bases, leaving 6 bases between the germline ends. The CDR3 length is 13 residues. The CDR3 coding sequence is TGTGCCAGCAGTGGGATAGCTAACTATGGCTACACCTTC. Translation gives CASSGIANYGYTF.

This chain links TRBV29-1 with TRBJ2-3, with D perhaps TRBD1 (5 bases). The CDR3 is 16 residues long. V was clipped by 7 bases and J by 2 bases, with 22 bases between them. The germline CDR1 and CDR2 sequences are SQVTM and ANQGSEA. CDR3 DNA: TGCAGCGCAGAAGGGCAGGGAATATGGATCACAGATACGCAGTATTTT. Its protein product is CSAEGQGIWITDTQYF.

The table lists this clone with a few counts. V and J are TRBV6-1 and TRBJ1-2, with 11 bases fitting TRBD1. The CDR3 loop spans 14 amino acids. In germline, CDR1 is MNHNS, CDR2 SASEGT. The V segment lost 8 bases and the J segment 7 bases; nucleotides outside the gene matches: 9. Here the CDR3 DNA reads TGTGCCAGCCTCCGGACAGGGGGCGTGTCTGGCTACACCTTC. This encodes CASLRTGGVSGYTF.